The sequence of this T cell receptor beta chain was determined in a study of cytomegalovirus exposure and HLA in healthy donors. Study-wide results and limits: Among the CMV-associated chains, three were confirmed in vitro as specific for CMV antigens.

Trimming cost V 5 bases and J 6 bases; bases outside gene matches: 4. CDR1 is LNHDA, CDR2 SQIVND, per germline (reference sequence). This CDR3 contains 13 residues. As to this clone: Its antigen is as yet unknown.

Only in-frame clones appear in the TCRdb table, and some are missing; sequencing was by immunoSEQ multiplex PCR. The repertoire holds approximately 140,000 clones, around 87% seen once, with around 10% in the top ten. V and J are TRBV19 and TRBJ1-5, with TRBD1 identical over 7 bases. The specimen sequenced was PBMCs. The TCR originated in a man younger than 30 in good health and CMV-seropositive. The CDR3 sequence is CASSAYRGQPQHF. The CDR3 nucleotides read TGTGCCAGTAGTGCGTACAGGGGTCAGCCCCAGCATTTT.